Below, 29 T cell receptor beta chains from the same sample are listed, as sequenced in a study of metastatic and nonmetastatic thyroid tumors. There were no patients who had received any treatment before thyroid surgery. TCRdb redid the clone calls on the PCR reads using MiXCR. Among about 43,000 clones listed, about 3.3% were seen once. The sample was blood. The receptors stem from a female donor with papillary thyroid cancer or a benign thyroid nodule (not recorded which). Some clones in this sample may be carry-over from other donors' samples.

This clone was detected ten times or more. J is TRBJ2-3 and V is TRBV18; perhaps D is TRBD1 or TRBD2 (5 bases each). Trimming shortened V by 3 bases and J by 0 bases, and 13 bases separated the two germline ends. Per germline, CDR1 KGHSH and CDR2 LQKENI. This CDR3 has 16 residues. The CDR3 reads CASSPGTGASTDTQYF. In DNA, the CDR3 is TGTGCCAGCTCACCGGGGACGGGCGCTAGCACAGATACGCAGTATTTT.

This clone was found a few times. The J gene is TRBJ1-2, the V gene TRBV6-5, with a weak D call TRBD1 (5 bases). Germline loops: CDR1 MNHEY, CDR2 SVGAGI. The CDR3 totals 17 residues. Trimming shortened V by 0 bases and J by 6 bases, and 20 bases separated the two germline ends. The CDR3 DNA follows: TGTGCCAGCAGTTACTCGAGACAGTGGGCGTCTTCCCATGGCTACACCTTC. It yields the protein CASSYSRQWASSHGYTF.

CDR3: CARPGPNQPQHF. The CDR3 nucleotides are TGTGCCAGACCCGGTCCCAATCAGCCCCAGCATTTT. This chain connects TRBV6-1 to TRBJ1-5; D ambiguous. Trimming stripped 9 bases from V and 3 bases from J, with 9 bases between. This CDR3 comprises 12 residues. CDR1 is MNHNS, CDR2 SASEGT, per germline.

This clone was found many times. The CDR3, as DNA: TGTGCCAGCAGCAGATCCGGGACAAACTATGGCTACACCTTC. It specifies CASSRSGTNYGYTF. The chain links TRBV6-1 to TRBJ1-2, with D maybe TRBD1 (6 bases). This CDR3 comprises 14 residues. Trimming took off 6 bases at V and 2 bases at J, with 13 bases between the two ends. The germline V gene has CDR1 MNHNS and CDR2 SASEGT.

This clone was counted many times. The V call is TRBV5-1, the J call TRBJ2-4; a weak D match, TRBD1 (10 bases). Germline CDR1 SGHRS, CDR2 YFSETQ. Trimming stripped 0 bases from V and 5 bases from J, with 21 bases between. CDR3 length equals 18 residues. The CDR3 nucleotides read TGCGCCAGCAGCTTGGGACAGGGGGCTTTAGCGGGAGAAAACATTCAGTACTTC. Translating it yields CASSLGQGALAGENIQYF.

The table lists this clone with many counts. The CDR3 sequence: CASSLGRGQETQYF. The CDR3 DNA reads as TGTGCCAGCAGCTTGGGTAGGGGCCAAGAGACCCAGTACTTC. The V and J genes are TRBV5-4 and TRBJ2-5; perhaps TRBD1 as D (5 bases). V lost 0 bases and J lost 1, with 7 bases in between. This CDR3 contains 14 residues. Germline CDR1 is SGHNT and CDR2 is YYREEE (reference sequence). The full variable domain, rest sourced from reference TRBV5-4 and TRBJ2-5, is ETGVTQSPTHLIKTRGQQVTLRCSSQSGHNTVSWYQQALGQGPQFIFQYYREEENGRGNFPPRFSGLQFPNYSSELNVNALELDDSALYLCASSLGRGQETQYFGPGTRLLVL.

This clone was observed a few times. The chain links TRBV6-5 to TRBJ2-7, with 11 positions matching TRBD2. The CDR3 totals 12 residues. Per the germline V gene, CDR1 is MNHEY and CDR2 is SVGAGI. V lost 5 bases, J lost 10 bases, and 4 bases stayed unmatched. The CDR3 spells CASSTSGRIQYF. The CDR3 region has the DNA TGTGCCAGCAGTACTAGCGGGAGAATTCAGTACTTC.

This clone occurred many times. The gene calls are TRBV24-1 and TRBJ2-1, with 10 bases lining up with TRBD2. Per the germline V gene, CDR1 is KGHDR and CDR2 is SFDVKD. V was clipped by 4 bases and J by 3 bases; unmatched bases: 11. This CDR3 has 18 residues. In DNA form, the CDR3 reads TGTGCCACCAGTGACCCTGGTTCTAGCGGGAGTATCTACAATGAGCAGTTCTTC. Translating gives CATSDPGSSGSIYNEQFF.

In its sample, this clone was seen many times. This chain uses TRBV6-1 with TRBJ1-5; 7 nucleotides align to TRBD1. Germline V CDR1 and CDR2: MNHNS, SASEGT. The CDR3 loop spans 15 amino acids. Losses at the gene ends were 5 bases for V and 6 bases for J; bases not matched to a gene: 10. The CDR3 sequence is CASSHTGEGVQPQHF. The CDR3, as DNA: TGTGCCAGCAGTCACACAGGGGAGGGGGTTCAGCCCCAGCATTTT.

This clone appeared a few times. The genes are TRBV20-1 and TRBJ1-2; no definite D call. The germline V gene has CDR1 DFQATT and CDR2 SNEGSKA (reference sequence). V was shortened by 0 bases and J by 5 bases, with 10 bases between the two germline ends. The CDR3 extends over 13 amino acids. Written as DNA, the CDR3 is TGCAGTGCTAGAGACAGGAACCAATATGGCTACACCTTC. Translation gives CSARDRNQYGYTF.

The chain uses TRBV6-1 and TRBJ1-3; no clear D. CDR1 is MNHNS, CDR2 SASEGT, per germline. The CDR3 has 14 amino acids. V dropped 5 bases and J dropped 2 bases, with 10 bases sitting between them. CDR3 nucleotide sequence: TGTGCCAGCAGTTTCACAAGAACTGGAAACACCATATATTTT. Its protein is CASSFTRTGNTIYF.

This clone was observed a handful of times. Written as DNA, the CDR3 is TGTGCCAGCAGTGAAGGGGCTAGCGGGACAGATACGCAGTATTTT. Translated, it gives CASSEGASGTDTQYF. The J gene is TRBJ2-3, the V gene TRBV6-4, with 8 bases that match TRBD2. CDR1 and CDR2 (germline): MRHNA, SNTAGT. CDR3 length: 15 residues. The junction had 5 bases not matched to a gene; V was cut back by 3 bases and J by 3 bases.

This clone was detected many times. The rearrangement uses TRBV5-8 and TRBJ1-2, with a tentative D call TRBD1 (5 bases). V lost 0 bases and J 3 bases, leaving 12 bases between the germline ends. The CDR3 covers 15 residues. Germline V gene lookup returns CDR1 SGHTS and CDR2 YDEGEE. This CDR3 reads CASSLESTVYYGYTF. DNA of the CDR3: TGTGCCAGCAGCTTGGAATCGACAGTTTACTATGGCTACACCTTC. Complete variable domain (other parts from reference TRBV5-8 and TRBJ1-2): EAGVTQSPTHLIKTRGQQATLRCSPISGHTSVYWYQQALGLGLQFLLWYDEGEERNRGNFPPRFSGRQFPNYSSELNVNALELEDSALYLCASSLESTVYYGYTFGSGTRLTVV.

This clone was picked up a small number of times. The rearrangement joins TRBV6-2 or TRBV6-3 to TRBJ1-2; the match to TRBD1 covers 9 bases. Germline CDR1 reads MNHEY; CDR2 reads SVGEGT. The junction had 4 bases not matched to a gene; V was cut back by 7 bases and J by 7 bases. The CDR3 is 12 amino acids. The CDR3 here is CASTWDRAGYTF. For the CDR3, the DNA is TGTGCCAGCACCTGGGACAGGGCTGGCTACACCTTC.

This clone was detected only a few times. The chain recombines TRBV6-1 with TRBJ2-3; TRBD1 matches at 7 bases. The V segment lost 3 bases and the J segment 1 base; nucleotides outside the gene matches: 7. Germline V gene lookup returns CDR1 MNHNS and CDR2 SASEGT. This CDR3 comprises 16 residues. This chain's CDR3 is CASSDYSGGGTDTQYF. For the CDR3, the DNA is TGTGCCAGCAGTGATTACTCAGGGGGAGGCACAGATACGCAGTATTTT.

The rearrangement joins TRBV20-1 to TRBJ2-1, with 7 bases identical to TRBD2. The V gene's germline CDR1 is DFQATT and CDR2 SNEGSKA (reference sequence). This CDR3 region has 14 residues. The J segment lost 2 bases and the V segment lost 6 bases, leaving 7 bases of the junction unmatched. In DNA, the CDR3 is TGCAGTGCCCTCACTAGCGAAGCCTACAATGAGCAGTTCTTC. The encoded protein is CSALTSEAYNEQFF.

The CDR3 coding sequence is TGTGCCAGCAGTACTCATACAGAGGGGGGGTACGAGCAGTACTTC. Its translation: CASSTHTEGGYEQYF. The rearrangement joins TRBV6-1 to TRBJ2-7, with D tentatively TRBD2 (7 bases). The CDR3 extends over 15 amino acids. Germline-derived CDR1 and CDR2 are MNHNS and SASEGT. Trimming removed 5 bases at V and 4 bases at J, with 18 bases between.

Worth noting for this clone: Possible read error: a much larger clone is one base away. CDR3 amino acids: CASTQLAGGAGELVF. CDR3 in DNA: TGTGCCAGCACCCAATTAGCGGGAGGAGCCGGGGAGCTGGTTTTT. The chain recombines TRBV27 with TRBJ2-2, with 10 bases fitting TRBD2. The CDR3 sequence is 15 residues long. Per germline, CDR1 MNHEY and CDR2 SMNVEV (reference sequence).

The rearrangement links TRBV6-1 to TRBJ2-3; D might be TRBD2 (6 bases). The CDR3 runs to 14 residues. Germline V lookup: CDR1 MNHNS, CDR2 SASEGT. The V end was cut by 7 bases, the J end by 1 base, with 12 bases between. This chain's CDR3 is CASTEGLGTDTQYF. In nucleotides, the CDR3 is TGTGCCAGCACCGAGGGACTTGGCACAGATACGCAGTATTTT.

This clone was picked up many times. The sample contains more than one DNA sequence encoding this CDR3. The V and J genes are TRBV5-6 and TRBJ1-1; D might be TRBD1 (5 bases). This CDR3 is built from 13 residues. Looked up from germline, CDR1 is SGHDT and CDR2 is YYEEEE. Trimming pared 4 bases from V and 7 bases from J, leaving 14 bases between. The CDR3 nucleotides read TGTGCCAGCAGCCACCCAAGGGACGATGAAGCTTTCTTT. Translating gives CASSHPRDDEAFF.

This clone came up a few times. The chain couples TRBV6-1 to TRBJ2-1; 11 bases are a match to TRBD2. Germline-derived CDR1 and CDR2 are MNHNS and SASEGT. V lost 3 bases and J lost 6; bases outside the gene matches: 1. The CDR3 has 14 residues. The CDR3 bases are TGTGCCAGCAGTGACGGACTAGCGGGCAATGAGCAGTTCTTC. Amino acid sequence: CASSDGLAGNEQFF.

This clone has at least ten counts. J is TRBJ1-3 and V is TRBV6-1; 8 bases match TRBD1. The germline CDR1 and CDR2 sequences are MNHNS and SASEGT. J lost 3 bases, V lost 5 bases, and 9 bases had no gene match. This CDR3 spans 16 amino acids. As DNA, the CDR3 is TGTGCCAGCAGTCGGACAGGGTCGGATTTTGGAAACACCATATATTTT. Amino acid sequence: CASSRTGSDFGNTIYF.

This clone was counted many times. V and J are TRBV6-1 and TRBJ2-3; 7 nucleotides align to TRBD2. CDR1 is MNHNS and CDR2 is SASEGT in the germline V gene. This CDR3 has 14 residues. Germline trimming cut 4 bases from V and 8 bases from J; bases unmatched to any gene: 9. The DNA of the CDR3 is TGTGCCAGCAGTGGGACTAGGTCTGGGGGTACGCAGTATTTT. Translation gives CASSGTRSGGTQYF.

This clone has ten or more counts. This chain connects TRBV20-1 to TRBJ2-1; D is perhaps TRBD2 (7 bases). This CDR3 is built from 15 residues. Germline CDR1 reads DFQATT; CDR2 reads SNEGSKA (reference sequence). The V and J ends lost 2 bases and 4 bases respectively, with 15 bases between them. DNA of the CDR3: TGCAGTGCTAGACGGGGGGCCATAGCTTACAATGAGCAGTTCTTC. Amino acids: CSARRGAIAYNEQFF.

This clone was seen many times. The chain carries TRBV10-3 and TRBJ2-3, with TRBD1 matching 8 bases. With 0 bases clipped from V and 1 base from J, the junction kept 0 bases outside the gene matches. Germline CDR1 is ENHRY and CDR2 is SYGVKD. There are 15 residues in the CDR3. The CDR3 DNA reads TGTGCCATCAGTGAGTCGACAGGGGGCACAGATACGCAGTATTTT. Protein: CAISESTGGTDTQYF.

This clone has ten or more counts. V usage is TRBV4-2 and J usage is TRBJ2-5, with 16 bases aligning to TRBD2. CDR3 size: 16 residues. J lost 4 bases, V lost 5 bases, and 4 bases had no gene match. CDR1 and CDR2 from the germline V gene are LGHNA and YNFKEQ. CDR3 residues: CASSWGLAGGVETQYF. In DNA, the CDR3 is TGTGCCAGCAGCTGGGGACTAGCGGGAGGGGTAGAGACCCAGTACTTC.

This clone was recorded at least ten times. A much larger clone differs by one base, so this may be a read error. As DNA, the CDR3 is TGTGCCAGCAGAGACAGCTTAGGCAATCAGCCCCAGCATTTT. It yields the protein CASRDSLGNQPQHF. This sequence joins TRBV12-3 or TRBV12-4 and TRBJ1-5; possibly TRBD1 for D (5 bases). Trimming cost V 6 bases and J 2 bases, with 11 bases left between them. The length of the CDR3 is 14 residues.

This clone was counted ten times or more. V is TRBV7-3 and J is TRBJ2-3; 9 nucleotides align to TRBD2. CDR1 is SGHTA and CDR2 is FQGTGA in the germline V gene. The CDR3 runs to 16 residues. The trim removed 1 base at V and 8 bases at J, leaving 10 bases unmatched. The CDR3 is CASSLRGGRAGSTQYF. The DNA of the CDR3 is TGTGCCAGCAGCTTAAGGGGCGGGAGGGCTGGAAGTACGCAGTATTTT.

For this clone: Being one base from a much bigger clone, this may be a read error. The chain employs TRBV28 and TRBJ2-5; a weak D match, TRBD2 (6 bases). Trimming removed 4 bases at V and 5 bases at J, with 14 bases between. CDR3 length equals 14 residues. Germline assignment: CDR1 MDHEN and CDR2 SYDVKM. CDR3 nucleotide sequence: TGTGCCAGCAGTTCACTAACGGGAGACGAGACCCAGTACTTC. Encoded protein: CASSSLTGDETQYF.